These T cell receptor beta chains were read from a single sample in a study of vaccination and CD4 T cells after COVID-19. The antigens of these receptors remain unknown. From the PCR reads, TCRdb called clonotypes with MiXCR, one entry per CDR3 protein. Here the sample spans 27,000 or so distinct CDR3 sequences, 45% to 50% being singletons. Sequenced material: CD4+ T cells from blood, cultured in vitro. The origin of the receptors is a human donor who had recovered from COVID-19. CDR3s include the opening cysteine and the closing phenylalanine or tryptophan. A D gene is named only where the DNA matches it firmly. The size of a clone is reported for some rows only, either as once, few or many, or as a class for expanded clones.

V gene	J gene	D gene	clone size	CDR3 DNA	CDR3 protein
TRBV7-3	TRBJ2-1	TRBD1	-	TGTGCCAGCAGCTTTGACAGGGGGACCCACAATGAGCAGTTCTTC	CASSFDRGTHNEQFF
TRBV6-1	TRBJ1-5	-	medium-sized	TGTGCCAGCAGTGAAGGCGTTCTGTCAGGCGGCCAGCCCCAGCATTTT	CASSEGVLSGGQPQHF
TRBV20-1	TRBJ2-3	-	once	TGCAGTGCTCCAGCCCGCCGAGGGGCTAGCACAGATACGCAGTATTTT	CSAPARRGASTDTQYF
TRBV24-1	TRBJ2-1	-	-	TGTGCCACCAGTGATTGGGGGGTGACAGGGACTAATGAGCAGTTCTTC	CATSDWGVTGTNEQFF
TRBV5-1	TRBJ1-1	-	-	TGCGCCAGCAGCTTGGTTTGGGGGCGAGAGAACACTGAAGCTTTCTTT	CASSLVWGRENTEAFF
TRBV5-6	TRBJ1-2	-	few	TGTGCCAGCAGCTTACAGGCGGTATGGGGCTATGGCTACACCTTC	CASSLQAVWGYGYTF
TRBV7-9	TRBJ1-1	TRBD1	-	TGTGCCAGCAGCTTAAGAGGGACAGGGGCGGACACTGAAGCTTTCTTT	CASSLRGTGADTEAFF
TRBV5-6	TRBJ2-2	-	-	TGTGCCAGCAGCTTGCCGGGTACCTCCGGGGAGCTGTTTTTT	CASSLPGTSGELFF
TRBV7-9	TRBJ1-4	-	-	TGTGCCAGCAGCTTCCTGTCGGCTAATGAAAAACTGTTTTTT	CASSFLSANEKLFF
TRBV6-5	TRBJ2-5	TRBD2	-	TGTGCCAGCAGTTACCGTGGGGGGACTATTAAAGAGACCCAGTACTTC	CASSYRGGTIKETQYF
TRBV20-1	TRBJ2-7	TRBD2	-	TGCAGTGCTAGTGGGGGACTAGCGGCATGGGAGCAGTACTTC	CSASGGLAAWEQYF
TRBV20-1	TRBJ1-6	-	-	TGCAGTGCTCATCAGCCGGCGGACTATAATTCACCCCTCCACTTT	CSAHQPADYNSPLHF
TRBV11-2	TRBJ2-5	-	-	TGTGCCAGCAGCCGTCTCCTAACGGCGGTTCAAGAGACCCAGTACTTC	CASSRLLTAVQETQYF
TRBV15	TRBJ2-5	TRBD2	few	TGTGCCACCAGCAGAGGAGCGGGGGGGCGGCAAGAGACCCAGTACTTC	CATSRGAGGRQETQYF
TRBV6-5	TRBJ1-4	-	-	TGTGCCAGCAGTTACCAACTCTACAGCGGAGATAATGAAAAACTGTTTTTT	CASSYQLYSGDNEKLFF
TRBV19	TRBJ1-2	-	few	TGTGCCAGTAGTCCTCTTGTGGGGGTGGACTATGGCTACACCTTC	CASSPLVGVDYGYTF
TRBV21-1	TRBJ2-3	-	-	TGTGCCAGCAGCAACCCCGGGACTAGCGGGAGGGAAAGCACAGATACGCAGTATTTT	CASSNPGTSGRESTDTQYF
TRBV27	TRBJ1-3	TRBD1	-	TGTGCCAGCAGTTTATCGCCCAGGGGGGCCTCTGGAAACACCATATATTTT	CASSLSPRGASGNTIYF
TRBV19	TRBJ2-1	TRBD2	-	TGTGCCAGTAGTCCCCGGACTAGCGGGGTTTACAATGAGCAGTTCTTC	CASSPRTSGVYNEQFF
TRBV6-2/TRBV6-3	TRBJ2-1	-	-	TGTGCCAGCAGTTACGGTCTGGGGAGCCCCTACAATGAGCAGTTCTTC	CASSYGLGSPYNEQFF
TRBV28	TRBJ2-7	-	few	TGTGCCAGCAGTTCGGACGGAGCCTACGAGCAGTACTTC	CASSSDGAYEQYF
TRBV6-7	TRBJ1-5	-	-	TGTGCCAGCAGTTACCCCCCGGGGTATAGCAATCAGCCCCAGCATTTT	CASSYPPGYSNQPQHF